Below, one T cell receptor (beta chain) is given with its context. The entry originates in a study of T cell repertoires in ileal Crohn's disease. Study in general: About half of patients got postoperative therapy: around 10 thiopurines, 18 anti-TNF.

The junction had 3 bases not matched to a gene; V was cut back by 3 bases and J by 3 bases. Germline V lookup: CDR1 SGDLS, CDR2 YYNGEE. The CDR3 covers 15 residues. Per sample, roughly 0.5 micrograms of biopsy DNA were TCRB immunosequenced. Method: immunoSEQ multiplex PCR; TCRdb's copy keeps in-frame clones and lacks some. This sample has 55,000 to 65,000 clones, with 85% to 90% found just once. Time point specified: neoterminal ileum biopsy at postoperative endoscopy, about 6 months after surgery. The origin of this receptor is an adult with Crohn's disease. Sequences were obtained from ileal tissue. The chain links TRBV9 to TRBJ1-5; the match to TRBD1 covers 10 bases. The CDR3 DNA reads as TGTGCCAGCAGCGCGACAGGGGGCGCCAATCAGCCCCAGCATTTT. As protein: CASSATGGANQPQHF.